Listed below are T cell receptor beta chains from one sample, sequenced in a study of beta chain features in type 1 diabetes. The method was immunoSEQ multiplex PCR; TCRdb's version includes in-frame clones alone and lacks a portion of them. The sample holds over 150,000 clones, over 7.5% seen once. Specimen: central memory CD4+ T cells from blood. The receptors were sampled from a man younger than 35 in good health. Each CDR3 is given with its conserved first and last residue. The order of the fields is V gene, D gene, J gene, clone size, CDR3 DNA, CDR3 protein. The D gene is left open where the match is weak. Rows may omit the clone size; those that give it use once, few, many or a size class.

V gene: TRBV19; D gene: NA; J gene: TRBJ1-4; clone size: many; CDR3 DNA: TGTGCCAGTAGTATGAAAATTGGCAGTGAAAAACTGTTTTTT; CDR3 protein: CASSMKIGSEKLFF
V gene: TRBV5-6; D gene: NA; J gene: TRBJ2-3; clone size: few; CDR3 DNA: TGTGCCAGCAGCCTAAGACAGGGTCCAGGGGGGGATACGCAGTATTTT; CDR3 protein: CASSLRQGPGGDTQYF
V gene: TRBV7-2; D gene: NA; J gene: TRBJ1-2; clone size: few; CDR3 DNA: TGTGCCAGCAGCCTAGATCCGGTTGGCTACACCTTC; CDR3 protein: CASSLDPVGYTF
V gene: TRBV11-2; D gene: TRBD1; J gene: TRBJ2-7; clone size: few; CDR3 DNA: TGTGCCAGCAGCCCCCGAACCTACAGGGGCCAACCCACCTACGAGCAGTACTTC; CDR3 protein: CASSPRTYRGQPTYEQYF
V gene: TRBV11-3; D gene: NA; J gene: TRBJ1-6; clone size: many; CDR3 DNA: TGTGCCAGCAGCTTTAATTCGGATTCACCCCTCCACTTT; CDR3 protein: CASSFNSDSPLHF
V gene: TRBV18; D gene: NA; J gene: TRBJ1-2; clone size: few; CDR3 DNA: TGTGCCAGCTCACCAGGCCCGTACCCCGGGGACTATGGCTACACCTTC; CDR3 protein: CASSPGPYPGDYGYTF
V gene: TRBV7-3; D gene: NA; J gene: TRBJ1-1; clone size: NA; CDR3 DNA: TGTGCCAGCAGCCACGCACGGGACACTGAAGCTTTCTTT; CDR3 protein: CASSHARDTEAFF
V gene: TRBV9; D gene: NA; J gene: TRBJ2-7; clone size: NA; CDR3 DNA: TGTGCCAGCAGCCCAGGGCCCCACTACGAGCAGTACTTC; CDR3 protein: CASSPGPHYEQYF
V gene: TRBV7-6; D gene: TRBD1; J gene: TRBJ2-1; clone size: NA; CDR3 DNA: TGTGCCAGCAGCTTAGCGCCTCCGGGACAGGGGGTCCCCTACAATGAGCAGTTCTTC; CDR3 protein: CASSLAPPGQGVPYNEQFF
V gene: TRBV7-3; D gene: TRBD2; J gene: TRBJ2-3; clone size: few; CDR3 DNA: TGTGCCAGCAGCTTTAGCGGGAAGCGCACAGATACGCAGTATTTT; CDR3 protein: CASSFSGKRTDTQYF
V gene: TRBV9; D gene: TRBD1; J gene: TRBJ2-6; clone size: NA; CDR3 DNA: TGTGCCAGCAGCCCCAGGACAGGTGGGGCCAACGTCCTGACTTTC; CDR3 protein: CASSPRTGGANVLTF
V gene: TRBV7-8; D gene: NA; J gene: TRBJ1-5; clone size: NA; CDR3 DNA: TGTGCCAGCAGCTCCGGTGCGGCGGGCAATCAGCCCCAGCATTTT; CDR3 protein: CASSSGAAGNQPQHF
V gene: TRBV4-3; D gene: TRBD1; J gene: TRBJ1-2; clone size: few; CDR3 DNA: TGCGCCAGCAGCCAAGGGACAGGGAAGGGCTACACCTTC; CDR3 protein: CASSQGTGKGYTF
V gene: TRBV7-8; D gene: TRBD1; J gene: TRBJ2-2; clone size: NA; CDR3 DNA: TGTGCCAGCAGCTTAGAGGGGACAGGGCTCACCGGGGAGCTGTTTTTT; CDR3 protein: CASSLEGTGLTGELFF
V gene: TRBV7-3; D gene: NA; J gene: TRBJ2-7; clone size: few; CDR3 DNA: TGTGCCAGCAGCCCCACTCCTAGCTCCGACGAGCAGTACTTC; CDR3 protein: CASSPTPSSDEQYF
V gene: TRBV18; D gene: TRBD2; J gene: TRBJ2-7; clone size: NA; CDR3 DNA: TGTGCCAGCTCACGTATGAGCGGGAGTGGAAACGAGCAGTACTTC; CDR3 protein: CASSRMSGSGNEQYF
V gene: TRBV10-3; D gene: NA; J gene: TRBJ1-2; clone size: few; CDR3 DNA: TGTGCCATCAGCGCCGGGACATCTAACTATGGCTACACCTTC; CDR3 protein: CAISAGTSNYGYTF
V gene: TRBV7-2; D gene: TRBD1; J gene: TRBJ2-3; clone size: many; CDR3 DNA: TGTGCCAGCAGCCCGACAGGGGGCGCAGATACGCAGTATTTT; CDR3 protein: CASSPTGGADTQYF
V gene: TRBV9; D gene: NA; J gene: TRBJ2-5; clone size: many; CDR3 DNA: TGTGCCAGCAGCGGGTCAGGGGAGGAGACCCAGTACTTC; CDR3 protein: CASSGSGEETQYF
V gene: TRBV5-4; D gene: TRBD1; J gene: TRBJ1-2; clone size: few; CDR3 DNA: TGTGCCAGCAGCTTGCCTTCCGACAGGGGCCGGAGGGGCTACACCTTC; CDR3 protein: CASSLPSDRGRRGYTF
V gene: TRBV7-2; D gene: TRBD2; J gene: TRBJ2-1; clone size: few; CDR3 DNA: TGTGCCAGCAGCTTAGTTAGCGGGGCCTACAATGAGCAGTTCTTC; CDR3 protein: CASSLVSGAYNEQFF
V gene: TRBV9; D gene: TRBD1; J gene: TRBJ2-5; clone size: few; CDR3 DNA: TGTGCCAGCAGCACCGGACCGGGACAGTTGCAAGAGACCCAGTACTTC; CDR3 protein: CASSTGPGQLQETQYF
V gene: TRBV7-6; D gene: NA; J gene: TRBJ2-3; clone size: few; CDR3 DNA: TGTGCCAGCAGCTTGGGCGGACTTAGCACAGATACGCAGTATTTT; CDR3 protein: CASSLGGLSTDTQYF